This is a list of T cell receptor beta chains from one sample in a study of cytomegalovirus exposure and HLA in healthy donors. The data were produced by immunoSEQ multiplex PCR, yet TCRdb's version contains in-frame clones alone and is incomplete. The sample has approximately 140,000 clones, approximately 79% seen once. Source material: PBMCs. The receptors were sampled from a woman in her 50s in good health and CMV-seropositive. The CDR3 runs from the conserved cysteine through the conserved F or W. A D gene is named only where the DNA matches it firmly. Only some rows state a clone size, as once, few, many or a class for expanded clones.

size,J,D,V,CDR3,DNA
-,TRBJ1-1,-,TRBV5-1,CASSTVPGGTEAFF,TGCGCCAGCAGCACCGTCCCGGGGGGCACTGAAGCTTTCTTT
few,TRBJ2-7,-,TRBV28,CASRDSDFSYEQYF,TGTGCCAGCAGAGACTCGGACTTCTCCTACGAGCAGTACTTC
-,TRBJ2-5,TRBD2,TRBV7-9,CASTLRGGTQETQYF,TGTGCCAGCACCCTCCGCGGGGGTACCCAAGAGACCCAGTACTTC
-,TRBJ2-5,-,TRBV30,CAWRPGQHQETQYF,TGTGCCTGGCGACCCGGACAGCATCAAGAGACCCAGTACTTC
-,TRBJ1-5,TRBD1,TRBV5-6,CASSLTGDNQPQHF,TGTGCCAGCAGCTTGACAGGGGACAATCAGCCCCAGCATTTT
-,TRBJ2-3,TRBD2,TRBV11-3,CASSFGNSGGIGDTQYF,TGTGCCAGCAGCTTCGGAAATAGCGGGGGGATCGGAGATACGCAGTATTTT
-,TRBJ1-2,-,TRBV5-5,CASSLDPQGPLGLGYTF,TGTGCCAGCAGCTTGGATCCACAGGGACCTCTGGGCCTTGGCTACACCTTC
-,TRBJ2-1,TRBD2,TRBV10-3,CAISEFLAELNEQFF,TGTGCCATCAGTGAGTTTCTAGCGGAGCTCAATGAGCAGTTCTTC
-,TRBJ1-5,TRBD1,TRBV10-3,CAISRSGGSNQPQHF,TGTGCCATCAGCCGATCAGGGGGCTCGAATCAGCCCCAGCATTTT
-,TRBJ2-7,-,TRBV7-2,CASSLGRTSYEQYF,TGTGCCAGCAGCTTAGGCCGTACTTCCTACGAGCAGTACTTC
few,TRBJ2-7,-,TRBV7-9,CASSSQGYEQYF,TGTGCCAGCAGCTCCCAGGGTTACGAGCAGTACTTC
-,TRBJ2-2,-,TRBV4-2,CASSQEMIQVRTGELFF,TGTGCCAGCAGCCAAGAAATGATACAGGTCCGCACCGGGGAGCTGTTTTTT
-,TRBJ2-3,-,TRBV27,CASSSITDTQYF,TGTGCCAGCAGTTCCATCACAGATACGCAGTATTTT
-,TRBJ1-2,-,TRBV19,CASSAAFTNYGYTF,TGTGCCAGTAGTGCGGCCTTTACTAACTATGGCTACACCTTC
-,TRBJ2-1,TRBD2,TRBV5-1,CASSLGLAGPRGNNEQFF,TGCGCCAGCAGCTTGGGCCTAGCGGGCCCTAGAGGAAACAATGAGCAGTTCTTC
-,TRBJ1-5,-,TRBV6-4,CSLRGTRYSNQPQHF,TGTAGCCTCCGGGGTACGAGGTATAGCAATCAGCCCCAGCATTTT
-,TRBJ2-7,-,TRBV13,CASSPPRGVGAEQYF,TGTGCCAGCAGCCCCCCCAGGGGCGTTGGCGCCGAGCAGTACTTC
few,TRBJ2-7,-,TRBV10-3,CATDPGLVDEQYF,TGTGCCACCGATCCGGGACTCGTCGATGAGCAGTACTTC
few,TRBJ2-7,-,TRBV28,CASSFGGSGFYEQYF,TGTGCCAGCAGTTTCGGCGGTAGCGGATTCTACGAGCAGTACTTC
-,TRBJ2-7,-,TRBV7-8,CASSFTYEQYF,TGTGCCAGCAGCTTCACCTACGAGCAGTACTTC
-,TRBJ1-6,-,TRBV5-1,CASSLAGGEDSPLHF,TGCGCCAGCAGCTTGGCCGGGGGTGAGGATTCACCCCTCCACTTT
-,TRBJ2-1,-,TRBV5-6,CASRTQGNEQFF,TGTGCCAGCAGGACCCAGGGGAATGAGCAGTTCTTC
-,TRBJ1-1,-,TRBV5-1,CASGLRKNTEAFF,TGCGCCAGCGGACTCAGGAAGAACACTGAAGCTTTCTTT
-,TRBJ2-5,-,TRBV7-2,CASSPVNSGETQYF,TGTGCCAGCAGCCCTGTGAACAGCGGAGAGACCCAGTACTTC
-,TRBJ2-5,TRBD2,TRBV9,CASSVGGTSGGDLIQTQYF,TGTGCCAGCAGCGTAGGTGGAACTAGCGGGGGCGACCTGATACAGACCCAGTACTTC
-,TRBJ2-7,-,TRBV30,CAWGHSPGNEQYF,TGTGCCTGGGGACATTCCCCAGGGAACGAGCAGTACTTC
-,TRBJ2-7,-,TRBV6-5,CASRSEGVYEQYF,TGTGCCAGCAGGAGTGAGGGGGTCTACGAGCAGTACTTC
-,TRBJ1-2,TRBD1,TRBV28,CASSLGQGAGGYTF,TGTGCCAGCAGTTTGGGTCAGGGGGCTGGCGGCTACACCTTC
few,TRBJ1-5,-,TRBV30,CAWSKNRVLDNQPQHF,TGTGCCTGGAGTAAGAACCGGGTCCTTGATAATCAGCCCCAGCATTTT
-,TRBJ1-6,TRBD1,TRBV5-8,CASSHRTGDNSPLHF,TGTGCCAGCAGCCATCGGACAGGGGATAATTCACCCCTCCACTTT
-,TRBJ1-4,-,TRBV27,CASRLGGTNEKLFF,TGTGCCAGCAGACTAGGGGGTACTAATGAAAAACTGTTTTTT
-,TRBJ1-2,TRBD1,TRBV6-5,CASSRGGASYGYTF,TGTGCCAGCAGTAGAGGGGGCGCCAGCTATGGCTACACCTTC
-,TRBJ1-6,-,TRBV11-2,CASSWAGLDSPLHF,TGTGCCAGCAGCTGGGCGGGCCTGGATTCACCCCTCCACTTT
-,TRBJ2-3,TRBD1,TRBV5-1,CASSSLGQGATDTQYF,TGCGCCAGCAGCTCGCTGGGACAGGGGGCTACAGATACGCAGTATTTT
few,TRBJ2-7,-,TRBV4-1,CASSQGEARQYF,TGCGCCAGCAGCCAAGGAGAGGCTAGGCAGTACTTC
-,TRBJ1-1,-,TRBV7-9,CASSLDIYTEAFF,TGTGCCAGCAGCTTGGACATATACACTGAAGCTTTCTTT
-,TRBJ1-2,-,TRBV19,CASSIAQNYGYTF,TGTGCCAGTAGTATAGCACAGAACTATGGCTACACCTTC